The rows below give T cell receptor beta chains drawn from one sample of a study of cytomegalovirus exposure and HLA in healthy donors. TCRdb keeps only in-frame clones here, not all; method: immunoSEQ multiplex PCR. The repertoire holds roughly 150,000 clones, with more than 60% as singletons. The sample consisted of PBMCs. The receptors come from a man aged 35 to 55 in good health and CMV-seropositive. Each CDR3 is given without its conserved first and last residue.

v_call: TRBV19
j_call: TRBJ2-2
cdr3_aa: ASSIRGGELF

v_call: TRBV13
j_call: TRBJ1-1
cdr3_aa: ASSFRGGARGTEAF

v_call: TRBV21-1
j_call: TRBJ2-7
cdr3_aa: ASQAIGDREVHYEQY

v_call: TRBV13
j_call: TRBJ2-1
cdr3_aa: ASSWTFSGRSGDEQF

v_call: TRBV29-1
j_call: TRBJ1-2
cdr3_aa: SVAGVNGYT

v_call: TRBV7-9
j_call: TRBJ2-1
cdr3_aa: ASSLGRTSGYNEQF

v_call: TRBV29-1
j_call: TRBJ1-1
cdr3_aa: SVEKGATEAF

v_call: TRBV18
j_call: TRBJ2-6
cdr3_aa: ASSSTSGLPSGANVLT

v_call: TRBV6-5
j_call: TRBJ1-2
cdr3_aa: ASSYSRANYGYT

v_call: TRBV5-6
j_call: TRBJ1-3
cdr3_aa: ASSLSSTGANTIY

v_call: TRBV18
j_call: .
cdr3_aa: ASSASYEQY

v_call: TRBV4-1
j_call: TRBJ2-1
cdr3_aa: ASSQDRRGPYGNEQF

v_call: TRBV19
j_call: TRBJ2-3
cdr3_aa: ASSIWGQTTDTQY

v_call: TRBV5-4
j_call: TRBJ2-4
cdr3_aa: ASSQGAENIQY

v_call: TRBV28
j_call: TRBJ1-1
cdr3_aa: ASSLTRGRTEAF

v_call: TRBV6-1
j_call: TRBJ1-4
cdr3_aa: ASSELRAGNSGKLF

v_call: TRBV30
j_call: TRBJ2-1
cdr3_aa: AWSVGTSYNEQF

v_call: TRBV6-5
j_call: TRBJ2-6
cdr3_aa: ASSYSRAGANGLT

v_call: TRBV6-4
j_call: TRBJ2-2
cdr3_aa: ASRISGGYGELF

v_call: TRBV10-1
j_call: TRBJ1-5
cdr3_aa: ASDRNQPQH

v_call: TRBV5-5
j_call: TRBJ2-1
cdr3_aa: ASSVDLAGYNEQF

v_call: TRBV28
j_call: TRBJ1-2
cdr3_aa: ASSFPPRGSNGYT

v_call: TRBV12-5
j_call: TRBJ1-2
cdr3_aa: ASGSRSHGYT

v_call: TRBV28
j_call: TRBJ2-3
cdr3_aa: ARPGPTDTQY

v_call: TRBV7-2
j_call: TRBJ1-2
cdr3_aa: ASSPSGQNGYT

v_call: TRBV5-7
j_call: TRBJ1-6
cdr3_aa: ASSLMGGSPLH

v_call: TRBV6-6
j_call: TRBJ1-4
cdr3_aa: ASSYSSVEKLF

v_call: TRBV5-3
j_call: TRBJ2-5
cdr3_aa: ARSLYRSGMGTQY

v_call: TRBV11-2
j_call: TRBJ1-2
cdr3_aa: ASSSQRTNYGHT

v_call: TRBV11-1
j_call: TRBJ1-1
cdr3_aa: ASSLRRVPLEAF

v_call: TRBV10-3
j_call: TRBJ2-1
cdr3_aa: AIKLATSSYNEQF

v_call: TRBV28
j_call: TRBJ2-3
cdr3_aa: ASSDLGRGGTDTQY